The 14 T cell receptor beta chains in this list originate from one sample, sequenced in a study of cytomegalovirus exposure and HLA in healthy donors (dated by TCRdb to about 2017). Library method: the immunoSEQ multiplex PCR assay. For the multiplex PCR, a mixture combining 60 forward primers for TCR Vbeta segments and 13 reverse primers for TCR Jbeta segments was used. The table comes from immuneACCESS by way of TCRdb, which keeps in-frame sequences with V and J called. Part of the clones is missing from these tables; in studies checked, under half for an unresolved V gene and the rest for unknown reasons. The sample profile shows fewer than 200,000 clones; roughly nine tenths of them were found once. The leading ten clones occupy more than 0.2% of the sample. Specimen: PBMCs. All receptors come from a girl less than two years old in good health and CMV-seronegative.

This chain joins TRBV6-6 and TRBJ2-1; 7 bases map to TRBD1. The CDR3 loop spans 15 amino acids. Germline-derived CDR1 and CDR2 are MNHNY and SVGAGI (reference sequence). Trimming took 2 bases from V and 2 from J; bases not matched to a gene: 3. In nucleotides, the CDR3 is TGTGCCAGCAGTTACCCCGGACAGGCCTACAATGAGCAGTTCTTC. Its translation is CASSYPGQAYNEQFF.

The genes are TRBV7-6 and TRBJ1-2; possible D gene TRBD1, 5 bases. Germline CDR1 reads SGHVS; CDR2 reads FNYEAQ. V was cut by 4 bases and J by 5 bases, with 14 bases left in between. This CDR3 has 14 amino acids. CDR3 nucleotides: TGTGCCAGCAGCTCCCTCGATAGGGGATATGGCTACACCTTC. Its protein is CASSSLDRGYGYTF. Full variable domain (missing parts from reference TRBV7-6 and TRBJ1-2): GAGVSQSPRYKVTKRGQDVALRCDPISGHVSLYWYRQALGQGPEFLTYFNYEAQQDKSGLPNDRFSAERPEGSISTLTIQRTEQRDSAMYRCASSSLDRGYGYTFGSGTRLTVV.

The chain recombines TRBV30 with TRBJ2-5, with D unresolved. Trimming took 0 bases from V and 4 from J, leaving 9 bases between them. CDR1 is GTSNPN and CDR2 is SVGIG in the germline V gene (reference sequence). The CDR3 has 13 residues. This chain's CDR3 is CAWSVLETETQYF. DNA for the CDR3: TGTGCCTGGAGTGTACTGGAGACAGAGACCCAGTACTTC.

The V call is TRBV4-1, the J call TRBJ2-5; D unresolved. Trimming took 1 base from V and 2 from J, leaving 5 bases between them. The germline V gene encodes CDR1 MGHRA and CDR2 YSYEKL. The CDR3 loop spans 13 amino acids. CDR3 region: CASSQVPQETQYF. The CDR3 nucleotides read TGCGCCAGCAGCCAAGTTCCGCAAGAGACCCAGTACTTC.

As concerns this clone: Sequence at one end of the junction differs from germline and may be a read error. V and J are TRBV7-9 and TRBJ2-7, with 8 bases that match TRBD1. CDR3 length: 15 residues. Germline CDR1 and CDR2: SEHNR and FQNEAQ (reference sequence). In DNA, the CDR3 is TGTTCCAGCAGCTCCTGGGCAGGGGGCATTAACGAGCAGTACTTC. This sequence encodes CSSSSWAGGINEQYF.

The rearrangement links TRBV9 to TRBJ1-5, with TRBD1 as a possible D gene (6 bases). The CDR3 is made up of 13 amino acids. The germline CDR1 and CDR2 sequences are SGDLS and YYNGEE. Trimming removed 3 bases at V and 7 bases at J, with 11 bases between. The CDR3 DNA reads as TGTGCCAGCAGCGCAGCCCAGGGGCAGCCCCAGCATTTT. Its protein is CASSAAQGQPQHF.

The chain has TRBV7-9 and TRBJ1-1; D gene ambiguous. The CDR3 runs 14 residues. V lost 1 base and J lost 1, with 7 bases in between. CDR1 and CDR2 from the germline V gene are SEHNR and FQNEAQ (reference sequence). The CDR3 is CASSLVGRNTEAFF. CDR3 nucleotide sequence: TGTGCCAGCAGCTTAGTGGGCAGGAACACTGAAGCTTTCTTT.

CDR3 nucleotides: TGCAGCGTTGTGGGTATAGGGGGCTCCTACGAGCAGTACTTC. Translation gives CSVVGIGGSYEQYF. The V call is TRBV29-1, the J call TRBJ2-7; D may be TRBD1 (6 bases). Trimming shortened V by 4 bases and J by 0 bases, and 13 bases separated the two germline ends. The length of the CDR3 is 14 residues. Looked up from germline, CDR1 is SQVTM and CDR2 is ANQGSEA.

The genes are TRBV2 and TRBJ2-2; 13 bases are a match to TRBD2. The CDR3 is 20 residues long. Germline V lookup: CDR1 SNHLY, CDR2 FYNNEI. With 1 base clipped from V and 2 bases from J, the junction kept 10 bases outside the gene matches. The CDR3 coding sequence is TGTGCCAGCAGTGAAGAGGGACTAGCGGGAACAACCGACAACACCGGGGAGCTGTTTTTT. Its protein product is CASSEEGLAGTTDNTGELFF.

The chain recombines TRBV19 with TRBJ1-2, with D uncertain. V was trimmed by 10 bases and J by 8 bases, leaving 11 bases between them. The CDR3 runs 10 residues. Germline V gives CDR1 LNHDA, CDR2 SQIVND (reference sequence). CDR3 in DNA: TGTGCCACTCGAACATGGGGCTACACCTTC. Translation gives CATRTWGYTF. The complete variable domain, with remaining parts taken from reference TRBV19 and TRBJ1-2, reads DGGITQSPKYLFRKEGQNVTLSCEQNLNHDAMYWYRQDPGQGLRLIYYSQIVNDFQKGDIAEGYSVSREKKESFPLTVTSAQKNPTAFYLCATRTWGYTFGSGTRLTVV.

J is TRBJ2-1 and V is TRBV9; 9 bases align to TRBD2. This CDR3 is 15 amino acids long. Unmatched junction bases numbered 9, after V lost 3 bases and J lost 8 bases. Germline CDR1 and CDR2: SGDLS and YYNGEE. As DNA, the CDR3 is TGTGCCAGCAGCGCCTCCGGGACTAGCTTCGATGAGCAGTTCTTC. Protein product: CASSASGTSFDEQFF.

The chain is built from TRBV9 and TRBJ1-2; 7 bases map to TRBD1. The CDR3 covers 15 residues. Germline-derived CDR1 and CDR2 are SGDLS and YYNGEE. The ends lost 4 bases at V and 6 bases at J; junction bases unmatched: 12. DNA for the CDR3: TGTGCCAGCAGCCCGACAGGGAGGTCTTTCGATGGCTACACCTTC. Translation: CASSPTGRSFDGYTF.

As to this clone: At one end, the junction sequence differs from germline, possibly due to a read error. This rearrangement joins TRBV29-1 to TRBJ1-2; D call uncertain. Germline loops: CDR1 SQVTM, CDR2 ANQGSEA. The CDR3 covers 11 residues. CDR3 sequence: CSVETGSMLSF. The CDR3, as DNA: TGCAGCGTTGAGACCGGGTCAATGTTGAGTTTC.

V usage is TRBV10-3 and J usage is TRBJ2-1, with 7 bases that match TRBD2. Trimming cost V 10 bases and J 2 bases; bases outside gene matches: 11. Germline CDR1 and CDR2: ENHRY and SYGVKD. CDR3 length: 15 amino acids. The CDR3 is CATQTTSGAYNEQFF. The CDR3 coding sequence is TGTGCCACACAAACCACGAGCGGGGCCTACAATGAGCAGTTCTTC.